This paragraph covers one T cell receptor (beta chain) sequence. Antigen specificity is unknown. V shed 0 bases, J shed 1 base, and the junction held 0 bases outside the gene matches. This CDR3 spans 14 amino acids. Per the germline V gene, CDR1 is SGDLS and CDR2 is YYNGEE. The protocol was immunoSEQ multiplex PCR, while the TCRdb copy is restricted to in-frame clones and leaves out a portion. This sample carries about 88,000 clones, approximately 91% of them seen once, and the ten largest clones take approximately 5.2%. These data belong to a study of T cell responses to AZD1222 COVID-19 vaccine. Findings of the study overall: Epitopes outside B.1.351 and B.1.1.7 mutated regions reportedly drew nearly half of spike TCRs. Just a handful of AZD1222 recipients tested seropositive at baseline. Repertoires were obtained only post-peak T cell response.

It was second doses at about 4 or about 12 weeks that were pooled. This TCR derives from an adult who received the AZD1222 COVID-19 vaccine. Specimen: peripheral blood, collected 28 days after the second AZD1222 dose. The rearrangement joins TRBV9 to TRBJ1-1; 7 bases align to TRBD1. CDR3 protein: CASSVGTGNTEAFF. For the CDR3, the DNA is TGTGCCAGCAGCGTAGGGACAGGGAACACTGAAGCTTTCTTT.